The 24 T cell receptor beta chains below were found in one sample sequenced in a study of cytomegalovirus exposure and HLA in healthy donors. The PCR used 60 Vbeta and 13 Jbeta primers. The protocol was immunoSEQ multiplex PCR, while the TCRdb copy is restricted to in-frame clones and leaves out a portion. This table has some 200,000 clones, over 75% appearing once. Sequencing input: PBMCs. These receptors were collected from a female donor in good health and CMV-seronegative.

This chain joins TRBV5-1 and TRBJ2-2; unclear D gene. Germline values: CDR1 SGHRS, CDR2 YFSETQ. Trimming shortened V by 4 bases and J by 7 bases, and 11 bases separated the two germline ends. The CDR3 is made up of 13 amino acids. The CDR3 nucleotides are TGCGCCAGCAGCCAACTCATAGACGGGGAGCTGTTTTTT. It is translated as CASSQLIDGELFF.

This CDR3 reads CASSTRDFDTQYF. The CDR3, as DNA: TGTGCCAGCAGCACCCGGGACTTCGATACGCAGTATTTT. V is TRBV7-6 and J is TRBJ2-3, with D possibly TRBD2 on 6 matching bases. Trimming cost V 5 bases and J 6 bases, with 12 bases left between them. Germline-derived CDR1 and CDR2 are SGHVS and FNYEAQ. The CDR3 is made up of 13 amino acids.

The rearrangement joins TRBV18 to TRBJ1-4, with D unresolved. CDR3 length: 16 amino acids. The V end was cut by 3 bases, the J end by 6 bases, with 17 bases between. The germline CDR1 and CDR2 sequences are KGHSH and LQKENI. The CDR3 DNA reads TGTGCCAGCTCACCTTTACCGTCGGGGATTGATGAAAAACTGTTTTTT. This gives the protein CASSPLPSGIDEKLFF.

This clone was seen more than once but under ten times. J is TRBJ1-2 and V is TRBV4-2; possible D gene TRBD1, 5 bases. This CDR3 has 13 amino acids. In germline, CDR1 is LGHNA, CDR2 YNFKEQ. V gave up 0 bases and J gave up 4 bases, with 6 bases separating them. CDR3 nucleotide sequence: TGTGCCAGCAGCCAAGACACAGGCTATGGCTACACCTTC. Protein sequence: CASSQDTGYGYTF.

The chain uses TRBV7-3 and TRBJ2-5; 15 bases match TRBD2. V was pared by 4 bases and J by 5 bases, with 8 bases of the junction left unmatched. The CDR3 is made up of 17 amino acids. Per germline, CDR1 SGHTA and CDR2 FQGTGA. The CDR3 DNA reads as TGTGCCAGCAGCTCCGCGGGACTAGCGGGAGGTGGGGAGACCCAGTACTTC. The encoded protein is CASSSAGLAGGGETQYF.

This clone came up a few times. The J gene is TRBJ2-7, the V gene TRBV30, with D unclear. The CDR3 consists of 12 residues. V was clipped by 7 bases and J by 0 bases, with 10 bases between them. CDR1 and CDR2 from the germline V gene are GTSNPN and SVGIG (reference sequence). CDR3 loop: CAFQVTSYEQYF. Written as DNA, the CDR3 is TGTGCCTTTCAGGTTACCTCCTACGAGCAGTACTTC. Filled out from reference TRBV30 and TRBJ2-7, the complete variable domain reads SQTIHQWPATLVQPVGSPLSLECTVEGTSNPNLYWYRQAAGRGLQLLFYSVGIGQISSEVPQNLSASRPQDRQFILSSKKLLLSDSGFYLCAFQVTSYEQYFGPGTRLTVT.

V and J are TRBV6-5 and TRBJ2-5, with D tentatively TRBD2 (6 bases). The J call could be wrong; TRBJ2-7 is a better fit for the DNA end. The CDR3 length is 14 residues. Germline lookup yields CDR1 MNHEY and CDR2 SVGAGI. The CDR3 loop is CASSTGTPPYEQYF. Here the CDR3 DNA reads TGTGCCAGCAGTACCGGGACTCCACCCTACGAGCAGTACTTC.

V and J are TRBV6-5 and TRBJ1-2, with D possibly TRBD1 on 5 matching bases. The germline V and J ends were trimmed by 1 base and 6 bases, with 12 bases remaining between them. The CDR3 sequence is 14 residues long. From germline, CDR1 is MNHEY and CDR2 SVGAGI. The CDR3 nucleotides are TGTGCCAGCAGTTACTTGGGGCCAGGGAATGGCTACACCTTC. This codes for CASSYLGPGNGYTF.

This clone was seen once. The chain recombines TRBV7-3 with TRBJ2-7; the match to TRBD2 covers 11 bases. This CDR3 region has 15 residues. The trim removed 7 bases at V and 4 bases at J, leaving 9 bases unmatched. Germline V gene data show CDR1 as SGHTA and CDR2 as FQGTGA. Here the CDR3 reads CASTLMGLAVYEQYF. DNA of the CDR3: TGTGCCAGCACCCTCATGGGACTAGCGGTATACGAGCAGTACTTC.

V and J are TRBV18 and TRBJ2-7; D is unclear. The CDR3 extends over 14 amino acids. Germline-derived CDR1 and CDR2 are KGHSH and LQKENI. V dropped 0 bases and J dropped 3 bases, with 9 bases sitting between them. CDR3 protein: CASSPPVEVYEQYF. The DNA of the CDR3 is TGTGCCAGCTCACCACCGGTAGAGGTCTACGAGCAGTACTTC.

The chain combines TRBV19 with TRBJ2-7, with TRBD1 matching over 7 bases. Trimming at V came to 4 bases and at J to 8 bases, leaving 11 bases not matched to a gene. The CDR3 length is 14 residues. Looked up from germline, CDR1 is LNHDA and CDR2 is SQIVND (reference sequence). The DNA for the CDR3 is TGTGCCAGTAGTAGGGACAGTCGGAATTACAAGCAGTACTTC. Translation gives CASSRDSRNYKQYF.

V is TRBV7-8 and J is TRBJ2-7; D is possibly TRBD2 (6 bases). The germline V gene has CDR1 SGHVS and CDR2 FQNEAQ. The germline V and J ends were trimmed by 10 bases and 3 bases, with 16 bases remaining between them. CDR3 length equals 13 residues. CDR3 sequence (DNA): TGTGCCACCACCCCGGGACTCGACTACGAGCAGTACTTC. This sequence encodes CATTPGLDYEQYF.

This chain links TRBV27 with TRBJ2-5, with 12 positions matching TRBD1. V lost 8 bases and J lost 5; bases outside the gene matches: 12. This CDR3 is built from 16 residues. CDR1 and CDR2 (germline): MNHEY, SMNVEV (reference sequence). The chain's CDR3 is CASRAFGTGGEETQYF. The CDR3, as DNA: TGTGCCAGCCGAGCCTTTGGGACAGGGGGCGAGGAGACCCAGTACTTC.

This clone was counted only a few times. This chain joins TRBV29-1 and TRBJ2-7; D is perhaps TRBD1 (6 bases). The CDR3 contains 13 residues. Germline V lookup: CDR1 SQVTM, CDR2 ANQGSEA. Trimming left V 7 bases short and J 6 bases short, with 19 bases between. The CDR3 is CSALRQAPLEQYF. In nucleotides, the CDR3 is TGCAGCGCCCTGAGACAGGCTCCACTCGAGCAGTACTTC.

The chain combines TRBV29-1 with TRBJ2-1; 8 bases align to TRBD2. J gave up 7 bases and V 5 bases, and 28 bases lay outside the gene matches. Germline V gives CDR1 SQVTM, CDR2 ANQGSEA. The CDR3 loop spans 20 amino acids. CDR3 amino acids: CSVRDGTKGVSGGGWNEQFF. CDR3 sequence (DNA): TGCAGCGTTCGGGACGGAACTAAGGGCGTATCGGGGGGGGGATGGAATGAGCAGTTCTTC.

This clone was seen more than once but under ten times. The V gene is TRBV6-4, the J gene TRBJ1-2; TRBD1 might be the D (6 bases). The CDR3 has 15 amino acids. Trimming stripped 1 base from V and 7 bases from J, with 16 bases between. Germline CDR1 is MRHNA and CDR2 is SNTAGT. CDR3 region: CASSDLSGDWSGYTF. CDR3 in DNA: TGTGCCAGCAGTGACTTGTCAGGGGATTGGTCTGGCTACACCTTC.

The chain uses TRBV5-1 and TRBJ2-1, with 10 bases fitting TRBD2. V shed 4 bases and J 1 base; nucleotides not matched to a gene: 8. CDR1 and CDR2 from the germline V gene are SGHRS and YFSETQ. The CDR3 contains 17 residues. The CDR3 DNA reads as TGCGCCAGCAGCCGCATGTCTAGCGGGAGTTCCTACAATGAGCAGTTCTTC. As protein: CASSRMSSGSSYNEQFF.

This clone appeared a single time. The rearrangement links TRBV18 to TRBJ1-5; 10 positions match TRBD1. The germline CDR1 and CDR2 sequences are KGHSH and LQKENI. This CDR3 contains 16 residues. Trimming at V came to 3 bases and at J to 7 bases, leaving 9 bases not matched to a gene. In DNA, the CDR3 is TGTGCCAGCTCACCGTCCGGGACAGGGGTGGACCAGCCCCAGCATTTT. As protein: CASSPSGTGVDQPQHF.

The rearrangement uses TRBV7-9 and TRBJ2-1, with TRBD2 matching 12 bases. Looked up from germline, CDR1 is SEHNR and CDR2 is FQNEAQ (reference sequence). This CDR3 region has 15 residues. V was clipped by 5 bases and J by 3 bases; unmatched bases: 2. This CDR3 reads CASSKGLAGYNEQFF. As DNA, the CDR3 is TGTGCCAGCAGCAAGGGACTAGCGGGCTACAATGAGCAGTTCTTC.

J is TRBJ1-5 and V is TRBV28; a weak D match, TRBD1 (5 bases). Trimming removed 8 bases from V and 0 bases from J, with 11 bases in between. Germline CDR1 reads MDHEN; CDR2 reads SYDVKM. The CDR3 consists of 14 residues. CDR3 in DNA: TGTGCCAGCGTCAGGGACTTTAGCAATCAGCCCCAGCATTTT. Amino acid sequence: CASVRDFSNQPQHF.

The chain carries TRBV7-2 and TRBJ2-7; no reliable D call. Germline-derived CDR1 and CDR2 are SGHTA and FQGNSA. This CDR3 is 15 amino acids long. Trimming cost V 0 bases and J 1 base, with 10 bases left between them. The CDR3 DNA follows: TGTGCCAGCAGCTTAGCAATCGACGGGTCCTACGAGCAGTACTTC. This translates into CASSLAIDGSYEQYF. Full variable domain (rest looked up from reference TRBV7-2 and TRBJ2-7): GAGVSQSPSNKVTEKGKDVELRCDPISGHTALYWYRQSLGQGLEFLIYFQGNSAPDKSGLPSDRFSAERTGGSVSTLTIQRTQQEDSAVYLCASSLAIDGSYEQYFGPGTRLTVT.

The DNA for the CDR3 is TGTGCCAGCAGTCCGACTAGCGAGGGGGCCGATACGCAGTATTTT. The encoded protein is CASSPTSEGADTQYF. The chain employs TRBV28 and TRBJ2-3; a possible D gene is TRBD2 (8 bases). V gave up 5 bases and J gave up 6 bases, with 18 bases separating them. CDR1 is MDHEN, CDR2 SYDVKM, per germline. This CDR3 is 15 amino acids long.

DNA of the CDR3: TGTGCCTGGAAGAGTAAGGGGATCGGCTACACCTTC. It codes for CAWKSKGIGYTF. This chain joins TRBV30 and TRBJ1-2; possibly TRBD1 for D (5 bases). The CDR3 contains 12 residues. Trimming removed 4 bases at V and 8 bases at J, with 14 bases between. The germline CDR1 and CDR2 sequences are GTSNPN and SVGIG (reference sequence). Together with reference TRBV30 and TRBJ1-2, the CDR3 gives the full variable domain: SQTIHQWPATLVQPVGSPLSLECTVEGTSNPNLYWYRQAAGRGLQLLFYSVGIGQISSEVPQNLSASRPQDRQFILSSKKLLLSDSGFYLCAWKSKGIGYTFGSGTRLTVV.

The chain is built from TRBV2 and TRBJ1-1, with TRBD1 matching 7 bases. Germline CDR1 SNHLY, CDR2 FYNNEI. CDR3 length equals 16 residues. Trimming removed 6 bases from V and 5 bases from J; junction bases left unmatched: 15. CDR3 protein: CASSDRPDRVGTEAFF. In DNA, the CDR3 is TGTGCCAGCAGCGACCGCCCCGACAGGGTAGGGACTGAAGCTTTCTTT.